The source of this T cell receptor (beta chain) is a study of blood T cell repertoires in COVID-19. As for the study in general: Samples of COVID-19 (acute and convalescent) were obtained from the United States, Italy and Spain. Nucleic acid was either cDNA or gDNA, and it came from T cells, B-cell-depleted T cells, or PBMCs.

CDR3 length: 14 amino acids. Losses at the gene ends were 6 bases for V and 8 bases for J; bases not matched to a gene: 9. Germline CDR1 and CDR2: MNHEY and SVGAGI. Original data processing: From reference gene primer amplification, estimates of nucleated cell counts were derived. TCRdb's copy holds only in-frame clones and misses some; the assay was immunoSEQ multiplex PCR. That table supplies the V and J calls and clone size; D and trimming were determined from the DNA. This sample has a few hundred thousand clones, with 89% found just once. The sample taken for sequencing was peripheral blood. This TCR was sampled from a man in his forties with acute or convalescent COVID-19. The V and J genes are TRBV6-5 and TRBJ1-4; 7 positions agree with TRBD1. This chain's CDR3 is CASRSDRFDEKLFF. CDR3 DNA sequence: TGTGCCAGCAGATCGGACAGGTTTGACGAAAAACTGTTTTTT.